These 8 T cell receptor beta chains came from one sample sequenced in a study of T cell repertoires in cytomegalovirus infection. Using its own MiXCR run on the reads, TCRdb lists one record per CDR3 protein. The sample lists some 680,000 distinct CDR3 sequences, less than 40% occurring once. The sample taken for sequencing was PBMCs. Source of these receptors: a human donor in good health (CMV status not recorded). Some clones in this sample may be carry-over from other donors' samples.

This clonotype was seen a few times. The V gene is TRBV14, the J gene TRBJ2-1; the match to TRBD2 covers 9 bases. This CDR3 spans 16 amino acids. Germline V CDR1 and CDR2: SGHDN, FVKESK. The V and J ends lost 6 bases and 0 bases, in that order; junction bases with no gene match: 6. As DNA, the CDR3 is TGTGCCAGCAGAGCCGGGACTAGCTTCTCCTACAATGAGCAGTTCTTC. It is translated as CASRAGTSFSYNEQFF. The whole variable domain, filled in from reference TRBV14 and TRBJ2-1, reads EAGVTQFPSHSVIEKGQTVTLRCDPISGHDNLYWYRRVMGKEIKFLLHFVKESKQDESGMPNNRFLAERTGGTYSTLKVQPAELEDSGVYFCASRAGTSFSYNEQFFGPGTRLTVL.

Concerning this clonotype itself: No conserved phenylalanine or tryptophan ends this CDR3, so it is likely a read error. The V and J genes are TRBV28 and TRBJ1-5; D uncertain. Germline CDR1 reads MDHEN; CDR2 reads SYDVKM. The CDR3 sequence is 12 residues long. V was cut by 4 bases and J by 7 bases, with 8 bases left in between. The CDR3 here is CASSSLYQPQHY. The CDR3 nucleotides are TGTGCCAGCAGTTCCCTGTACCAGCCCCAGCATTAT.

This clonotype was seen repeatedly, ten times or more. The V gene is TRBV7-2, the J gene TRBJ2-1, with TRBD2 identical over 9 bases. Germline V CDR1 and CDR2: SGHTA, FQGNSA. J lost 6 bases, V lost 5 bases, and 8 bases had no gene match. The CDR3 is made up of 15 amino acids. In nucleotides, the CDR3 is TGTGCCAGCAGCCCCCCCAGCGGGGGGCCCAATGAGCAGTTCTTC. Amino acids: CASSPPSGGPNEQFF.

This clonotype was detected a few times. The CDR3 region is CASISQGGGYYEQYF. The CDR3 DNA sequence: TGTGCCAGCATTTCGCAGGGAGGTGGCTACTACGAGCAGTACTTC. The V call is TRBV5-6, the J call TRBJ2-7; D possibly corresponds to TRBD2 (6 bases). Trimming took off 6 bases at V and 3 bases at J, with 19 bases between the two ends. The V gene's germline CDR1 is SGHDT and CDR2 YYEEEE. The CDR3 extends over 15 amino acids.

The chain couples TRBV5-6 to TRBJ1-1, with D perhaps matching TRBD1 (5 bases). The CDR3 spans 13 residues. Germline V CDR1 and CDR2: SGHDT, YYEEEE. Trimming pared 2 bases from V and 6 bases from J, leaving 11 bases between. CDR3 bases: TGTGCCAGCAGCTTAAGCAGGGTCTCTGAAGCTTTCTTT. It is translated as CASSLSRVSEAFF.

The chain has TRBV7-2 and TRBJ2-3; D ambiguous. Trimming took off 7 bases at V and 5 bases at J, with 7 bases between the two ends. CDR3 length equals 11 residues. Germline-derived CDR1 and CDR2 are SGHTA and FQGNSA. The CDR3 loop reads CASTSRDTQYF. For the CDR3, the DNA is TGTGCCAGCACCTCGAGAGATACGCAGTATTTT.

The V gene is TRBV2, the J gene TRBJ1-2; no firm D call. The CDR3 has 12 residues. Trimming stripped 6 bases from V and 0 bases from J, with 5 bases between. In germline, CDR1 is SNHLY, CDR2 FYNNEI. The CDR3 bases are TGTGCCAGCAGGGAGACTAACTATGGCTACACCTTC. Protein: CASRETNYGYTF.

This clonotype was picked up a small number of times. Here the CDR3 reads CSARHGKLFF. Written as DNA, the CDR3 is TGCAGTGCTAGGCACGGAAAACTGTTTTTT. The V and J genes are TRBV20-1 and TRBJ1-4; D gene uncertain. CDR1 and CDR2 (germline): DFQATT, SNEGSKA (reference sequence). The CDR3 contains 10 residues. V gave up 3 bases and J gave up 10 bases, with 6 bases separating them.